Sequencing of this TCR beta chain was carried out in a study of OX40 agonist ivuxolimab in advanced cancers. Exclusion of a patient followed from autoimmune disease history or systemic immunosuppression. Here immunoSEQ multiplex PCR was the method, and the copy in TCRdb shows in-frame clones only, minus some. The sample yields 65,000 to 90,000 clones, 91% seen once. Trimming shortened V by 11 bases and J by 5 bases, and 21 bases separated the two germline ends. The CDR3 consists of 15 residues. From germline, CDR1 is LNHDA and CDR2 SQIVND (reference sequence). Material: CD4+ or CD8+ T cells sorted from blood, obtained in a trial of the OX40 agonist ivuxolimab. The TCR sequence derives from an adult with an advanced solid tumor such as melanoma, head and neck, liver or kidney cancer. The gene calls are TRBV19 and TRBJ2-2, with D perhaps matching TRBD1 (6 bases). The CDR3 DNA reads TGTGCCTATCAAAGGACAGTGGTGGGGACCGGGGAGCTGTTTTTT. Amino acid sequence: CAYQRTVVGTGELFF.